Below, 19 T cell receptor beta chains from the same sample are listed, as sequenced in a study of blood T cell repertoires in COVID-19. The protocol was immunoSEQ multiplex PCR, while the TCRdb copy is restricted to in-frame clones and leaves out a portion. In the table there are around 170,000 clones, about 88% of which are singletons. The sequenced material came from peripheral blood. The receptors here all came from a man in his fifties or sixties with acute or convalescent COVID-19.

The V and J genes are TRBV30 and TRBJ1-4; D gene unclear. This CDR3 has 15 amino acids. V lost 1 base to trimming and J lost 0 bases, with 9 bases between them. The V gene's germline CDR1 is GTSNPN and CDR2 SVGIG (reference sequence). This CDR3 is CAWSGKAATNEKLFF. CDR3 in DNA: TGTGCCTGGAGTGGAAAAGCGGCAACTAATGAAAAACTGTTTTTT.

This clone was picked up one time. V is TRBV30 and J is TRBJ2-1; perhaps TRBD2 as D (7 bases). The CDR3 runs 14 residues. CDR1 and CDR2 from the germline V gene are GTSNPN and SVGIG (reference sequence). The V end was cut by 2 bases, the J end by 0 bases, with 8 bases between. CDR3 nucleotide sequence: TGTGCCTGGAGTAGGGGGGGCTCCTACAATGAGCAGTTCTTC. Its protein product is CAWSRGGSYNEQFF.

This chain connects TRBV7-2 to TRBJ1-5; D possibly corresponds to TRBD1 (5 bases). V was pared by 5 bases and J by 5 bases, with 10 bases between. This CDR3 is built from 13 residues. CDR1 and CDR2 from the germline V gene are SGHTA and FQGNSA. CDR3 residues: CASSPDRDQPQHF. CDR3 DNA sequence: TGTGCCAGCAGCCCCGACAGAGATCAGCCCCAGCATTTT.

This chain links TRBV11-3 with TRBJ2-3; TRBD2 matches 8 bases. The germline CDR1 and CDR2 sequences are SGHNT and YENEEA. There are 15 residues in the CDR3. Trimming at V came to 1 base and at J to 5 bases, leaving 5 bases not matched to a gene. The CDR3 is CASSLGSGGGDTQYF. The CDR3, as DNA: TGTGCCAGCAGCTTAGGGAGCGGGGGTGGAGATACGCAGTATTTT.

Only one count was recorded for this clone. The genes are TRBV5-1 and TRBJ2-1; a weak D match, TRBD2 (6 bases). The CDR3 is 16 residues long. Germline-derived CDR1 and CDR2 are SGHRS and YFSETQ. Trimming removed 1 base from V and 0 bases from J, with 11 bases in between. The CDR3 sequence: CASSLRAGISYNEQFF. CDR3 in DNA: TGCGCCAGCAGCTTGCGGGCGGGAATCTCCTACAATGAGCAGTTCTTC.

The chain joins TRBV7-3 to TRBJ2-5, with 9 bases fitting TRBD2. Germline V gives CDR1 SGHTA, CDR2 FQGTGA. This CDR3 has 16 residues. V trimming: 5 bases; J trimming: 2 bases; junction bases outside the gene matches: 9. The CDR3 reads CASSRGPSGVQETQYF. DNA for the CDR3: TGTGCCAGCAGCCGTGGTCCTAGCGGGGTTCAAGAGACCCAGTACTTC.

DNA for the CDR3: TGTGCCAGCAGCCTCCGGGACAGACAAAACCTAATCTACGAGCAGTACTTC. Translated, it gives CASSLRDRQNLIYEQYF. The chain uses TRBV11-2 and TRBJ2-7; 7 bases line up with TRBD1. CDR1 and CDR2 from the germline V gene are SGHAT and FQNNGV. The V gene end was trimmed by 5 bases and the J gene end by 3 bases; junction bases not matched to a gene: 16. The CDR3 loop spans 17 amino acids. Looking up the rest from reference TRBV11-2 and TRBJ2-7 gives the full variable domain: EAGVAQSPRYKIIEKRQSVAFWCNPISGHATLYWYQQILGQGPKLLIQFQNNGVVDDSQLPKDRFSAERLKGVDSTLKIQPAKLEDSAVYLCASSLRDRQNLIYEQYFGPGTRLTVT.

The chain employs TRBV7-3 and TRBJ2-5, with D possibly matching TRBD2 (7 bases). The CDR3 has 14 residues. Germline CDR1 reads SGHTA; CDR2 reads FQGTGA. Trimming removed 2 bases at V and 7 bases at J, with 14 bases between. The CDR3 loop is CASSLAGAFGTQYF. In DNA, the CDR3 is TGTGCCAGCAGCTTAGCGGGGGCTTTCGGGACCCAGTACTTC.

V gene TRBV6-5 combines with J gene TRBJ1-3, with D possibly being TRBD1 (5 bases). Germline V lookup: CDR1 MNHEY, CDR2 SVGAGI. The CDR3 totals 15 residues. V was clipped by 4 bases and J by 0 bases, with 10 bases between them. CDR3 coding DNA: TGTGCCAGCAGTTCCTCGGGGGGCTCTGGAAACACCATATATTTT. Its translation: CASSSSGGSGNTIYF.

In this sample, this clone turned up once. This chain connects TRBV12-3 or TRBV12-4 to TRBJ2-2; D gene uncertain. There are 12 residues in the CDR3. Trimming took 4 bases from V and 7 from J, leaving 7 bases between them. The CDR3 protein is CASSSSVGELFF. For the CDR3, the DNA is TGTGCCAGCAGTTCATCGGTCGGGGAGCTGTTTTTT.

This chain connects TRBV11-3 to TRBJ2-2, with D possibly TRBD2 on 5 matching bases. With 5 bases removed from V and 0 bases from J, the gap between germline ends came to 10 bases. Germline loops: CDR1 SGHNT, CDR2 YENEEA. The CDR3 length is 15 residues. CDR3 nucleotides: TGTGCCAGCAGCCCCGAGGGTACGAACACCGGGGAGCTGTTTTTT. Amino acid sequence: CASSPEGTNTGELFF.

This clone was recorded only once. The gene calls are TRBV13 and TRBJ2-3; no clear D. Trimming pared 3 bases from V and 0 bases from J, leaving 16 bases between. There are 17 residues in the CDR3. CDR1 and CDR2 (germline): PRHDT, FYEKMQ (reference sequence). The CDR3 nucleotides are TGTGCCAGCAGCTTGACTCGAACAACCTTTAGCACAGATACGCAGTATTTT. It specifies CASSLTRTTFSTDTQYF. The full variable domain, with the rest looked up from reference TRBV13 and TRBJ2-3, is AAGVIQSPRHLIKEKRETATLKCYPIPRHDTVYWYQQGPGQDPQFLISFYEKMQSDKGSIPDRFSAQQFSDYHSELNMSSLELGDSALYFCASSLTRTTFSTDTQYFGPGTRLTVL.

The V gene is TRBV9, the J gene TRBJ2-1; TRBD2 matches at 13 bases. CDR1 is SGDLS, CDR2 YYNGEE, per germline. V lost 4 bases and J lost 7; bases outside the gene matches: 8. The CDR3 is made up of 16 amino acids. The chain's CDR3 is CASSLETLAGGNEQFF. The DNA of the CDR3 is TGTGCCAGCAGCCTCGAAACACTAGCGGGGGGGAATGAGCAGTTCTTC.

The V gene is TRBV4-3, the J gene TRBJ2-7, with 13 bases that match TRBD2. Germline CDR1 is LGHNA and CDR2 is YSLEER. With 4 bases clipped from V and 0 bases from J, the junction kept 0 bases outside the gene matches. CDR3 size: 15 residues. CDR3 nucleotides: TGCGCCAGCAGCCGGACTAGCGGGAGCTCCTACGAGCAGTACTTC. It codes for CASSRTSGSSYEQYF.

As DNA, the CDR3 is TGTGCCAGCAGTTTTGCGGGTCGGGGTGGCTACACCTTC. Translating it yields CASSFAGRGGYTF. V usage is TRBV27 and J usage is TRBJ1-2; D uncertain. The CDR3 has 13 residues. V was cut by 3 bases and J by 7 bases, with 12 bases left in between. Germline lookup yields CDR1 MNHEY and CDR2 SMNVEV (reference sequence).

The gene calls are TRBV11-3 and TRBJ1-1, with 9 positions matching TRBD1. In germline, CDR1 is SGHNT, CDR2 YENEEA. This CDR3 comprises 15 residues. J was trimmed by 1 base and V by 5 bases; bases with no gene match: 5. DNA of the CDR3: TGTGCCAGCAGCCTCACGGACAGGGGGAACACTGAAGCTTTCTTT. Amino acid sequence: CASSLTDRGNTEAFF.

In this sample, this clone turned up once. The chain joins TRBV30 to TRBJ1-1, with D hard to call. Germline V gene sequence: CDR1 GTSNPN, CDR2 SVGIG (reference sequence). Trimming pared 7 bases from V and 10 bases from J, leaving 7 bases between. This CDR3 is built from 8 residues. The CDR3 nucleotides read TGTGCCTCCTATGGAGCTTTCTTT. Translated, it gives CASYGAFF.

The chain combines TRBV3-1 (or the pseudogene TRBV3-2) with TRBJ2-3; D might be TRBD1 (5 bases). Trimming pared 0 bases from V and 8 bases from J, leaving 15 bases between. Per the germline V gene, CDR1 is LGHDT and CDR2 is YNNKEL (reference sequence). This CDR3 comprises 15 residues. In DNA form, the CDR3 reads TGTGCCAGCAGCCAAGATATATATGGGGCGGTTACGCAGTATTTT. It specifies CASSQDIYGAVTQYF.

The chain uses TRBV7-9 and TRBJ2-7; 9 bases map to TRBD2. The V gene end was trimmed by 5 bases and the J gene end by 5 bases; junction bases not matched to a gene: 13. CDR3 length: 16 amino acids. Germline V gene data show CDR1 as SEHNR and CDR2 as FQNEAQ (reference sequence). The chain's CDR3 is CASSLRKAGGRHEQYF. In nucleotides, the CDR3 is TGTGCCAGCAGCCTCCGAAAGGCGGGAGGGCGCCACGAGCAGTACTTC.